This T cell receptor (beta chain) was sequenced during a study of T cell responses to AZD1222 COVID-19 vaccine. Study-level points and caveats: Distributed over spike, vaccine-associated CD4 TCRs predominated at 160-218 and 743-854. Only 5 or 6 people who got AZD1222 tested seropositive at baseline.

As for this clone: No antigen is known for it.

This table comes from immunoSEQ multiplex PCR, and its TCRdb copy is limited to in-frame clones, with some not included. Here the sample spans over 70,000 clones, more than 60% being singletons. The origin of this receptor is an adult who received the MenACWY meningococcal vaccine as a control. Sample: peripheral blood, taken 28 days after the second dose of the MenACWY control vaccine.

The CDR3 loop reads CATSRDLVLQTNYGYTF. The CDR3 DNA follows: TGTGCCACCAGCAGAGATCTAGTCCTGCAGACTAACTATGGCTACACCTTC. This rearrangement joins TRBV15 to TRBJ1-2; D gene uncertain. The V gene's germline CDR1 is LNHNV and CDR2 YYDKDF (reference sequence). The V and J ends lost 0 bases and 0 bases respectively, with 14 bases between them. The CDR3 is 17 residues long.